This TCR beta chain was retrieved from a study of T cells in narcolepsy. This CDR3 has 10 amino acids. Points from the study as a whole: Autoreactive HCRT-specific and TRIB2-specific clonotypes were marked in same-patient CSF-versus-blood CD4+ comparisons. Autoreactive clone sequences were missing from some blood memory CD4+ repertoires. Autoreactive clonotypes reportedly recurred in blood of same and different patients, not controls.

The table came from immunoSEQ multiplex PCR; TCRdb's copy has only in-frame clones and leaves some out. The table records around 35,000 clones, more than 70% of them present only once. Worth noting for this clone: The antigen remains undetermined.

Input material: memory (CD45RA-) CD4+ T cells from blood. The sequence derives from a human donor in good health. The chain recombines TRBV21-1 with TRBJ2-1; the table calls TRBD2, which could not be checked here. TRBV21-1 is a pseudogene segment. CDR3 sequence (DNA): TGTGCCACCGGGAAATGTGAGCAGTTCTTC. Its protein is CATGKCEQFF.